This TCR beta chain was sequenced in a study of tumor-infiltrating lymphocytes in primary liver carcinoma. Bulk tissue was left unsorted, and RNA and DNA were co-extracted from 20-30 mg of it. From around 0.5 ug of total RNA, TCR beta-specific cDNA was reverse-transcribed using a constant-region primer. Libraries of TCR beta came from three nested multiplex PCR rounds with slightly modified ARM-PCR. Rounds one and two of PCR, each of 10 cycles, were primed with TRBV1-TRBV30 forward primers and a C-beta reverse primer. TCRdb reprocessed the multiplex PCR reads via MiXCR and lists one record per CDR3 protein. The sample yields 50,000 to 60,000 distinct CDR3 sequences, over 75% seen once. Germline V gene sequence: CDR1 DFQATT, CDR2 SNEGSKA (reference sequence). The CDR3 is 14 amino acids. Trimming took 3 bases from V and 2 from J; bases not matched to a gene: 5. Only one count was recorded for this clonotype. The conserved phenylalanine or tryptophan normally closing the CDR3 is absent here, so this likely arose from a read error.

The sequencing input was liver tumor tissue from sampling region 5. Subset specified: tumor region T5, tumor centre. V is TRBV20-1 and J is TRBJ2-5; 8 bases agree with TRBD1. This clonotype was obtained from a man aged 35 to 55 with primary liver carcinoma and hepatitis B virus infection. This CDR3 reads CSASPRGRQETQYL. CDR3 sequence (DNA): TGCAGTGCTAGCCCCAGGGGGCGGCAAGAGACCCAGTACTTA.